The clone carrying this TCR beta chain was seen at least ten times. The antigen is undetermined. V trimming: 5 bases; J trimming: 2 bases; junction bases outside the gene matches: 6. Germline V lookup: CDR1 ENHRY, CDR2 SYGVKD. The CDR3 is 15 amino acids. One entry per CDR3 protein results from TCRdb running MiXCR on the reads. The data contain 150,000 to 200,000 distinct CDR3 sequences, approximately 14% of them singletons. The sample belongs to a study of T cell repertoires in cytomegalovirus infection. Study findings and constraints: CMV-specific TCR beta clonotypes restricted by HLA-C dominated the ex vivo response.

The source of this sequence is a human donor in good health (CMV status not recorded). Some clones in this sample may be carry-over from other donors' samples. The specimen sequenced was PBMCs. The chain uses TRBV10-3 and TRBJ2-5; 9 nucleotides line up with TRBD1. As DNA, the CDR3 is TGTGCCATCAGTAATCCGGGACAGGGTCAAGAGACCCAGTACTTC. Protein: CAISNPGQGQETQYF.